This TCR beta chain derives from a study of Graves' ophthalmopathy and Graves' hyperthyroidism (dated by TCRdb to about 2018). Regarding the complete study: Peripheral blood samples were taken at the time of initial diagnosis, before any treatment was given. TCR beta repertoire signatures were used to distinguish Graves' ophthalmopathy from Graves' hyperthyroidism and to predict progression to ophthalmopathy. In total, over 130 blood samples were TCR-sequenced: approximately 42 ophthalmopathy, under 85 hyperthyroidism and some 17 hyperthyroidism-to-ophthalmopathy patients. A discovery set of 100 patients (approximately 42 ophthalmopathy, about 55 stable hyperthyroidism) was enrolled to explore V-J signatures distinguishing ophthalmopathy from hyperthyroidism. The independent validation cohort included approximately 19 hyperthyroidism patients plus 17 patients who later progressed from hyperthyroidism to ophthalmopathy. T-cell repertoires of thyroid tissue and blood were compared in 5 or 6 hyperthyroidism patients. Following sampling, methimazole starting at 30 mg daily was administered to hyperthyroidism patients, and high-dose intravenous methylprednisolone was administered to ophthalmopathy patients. Study-level results and caveats: In cross-validation, the 13-signature model distinguished ophthalmopathy from stable hyperthyroidism with approximately 90% sensitivity and 81.08% specificity, while in the test set the corresponding values were 80% and 75%. In validation, the model predicted ophthalmopathy progression with less than 71% sensitivity and 72.22% specificity; roughly 11 predicted patients were CT-confirmed with GO in a median of around 6 months. Most expanded thyroid clonotypes with a frequency above 0.001 also appeared in blood, which suggests that blood repertoires may reflect the immune response in the thyroid. Sample size was not statistically predetermined, and group allocation was not concealed from the investigators.

This clonotype was counted ten times or more. The antigen it recognizes is unknown. No much larger clone is present one base from it, and per-base qualities are unavailable. For repertoire sequencing, the TCR beta CDR3 regions were amplified from RNA transcripts. A first-round RT-PCR used HTBI primers with the Qiagen OneStep RT-PCR kit, followed by a second-round multiplex PCR, size selection and purification. Sequencing of the libraries was carried out on an Illumina HiSeq2000 in paired-end mode with 100 bp reads. Under the source paper's analysis protocol: SOAPnuke was used for read processing, and reads with adapters, uncalled bases, a mean Phred below 15, or no exact constant-primer or identifier match were discarded. High-quality paired reads were merged with COPE v1.2.5. Unique nucleotide sequences were defined as clonotypes and aligned to IMGT TRB V, D and J references using MiTCR v1.1. The analysis was limited to V-J combinations with a frequency above 0.0001, which together covered 98% to 99.2% of repertoires. For each V-J combination, a TCR clonal expansion and chaos score was defined as F50 clonal expansion divided by the chaos observed in the TCRdist matrix. Welch's t-statistics and random forest were used to reduce features to over ten V-J combinations, which were fed into a naive Bayes classifier. Thyroid-blood repertoire similarity was quantified with the Morisita-Horn index. The public sequencing data were trimmed at Q25 with fastp and processed into clonotypes with MiXCR by TCRdb, which kept only in-frame beta chains. Each CDR3 protein gets just one entry, which takes the most common genes and DNA from the rows behind it. What appears here as the V and J calls and clone size reflects TCRdb's work, not the paper's. The sample contains 300,000 to 400,000 distinct CDR3 sequences, about a sixth of them found a single time. 9% to 15% of the sample rests with the top ten.

CDR1 and CDR2 are drawn from the germline V gene (reference sequence): MNHEY, SMNVEV. Its CDR3 holds 18 amino acids, cysteine through phenylalanine. Only the CDR3 region is kept as DNA, spanning 54 bases read in frame from base 1. Trimming accounts for 11 bases at V and 3 bases at J, while the number of junction bases matched to no gene is 21. Ophthalmopathy patients had moderately to severely active disease, Clinical Activity Score of at least 3, NOSPECS grade of at least 4, and disease duration under 3 months. Patients were excluded if they had other autoimmune diseases, uncontrolled infections, pregnancy or lactation. Diagnosis relied on clinical symptoms, serum thyroxine, TRAb, thyroid ultrasound and orbital computed tomography. PBMCs were isolated from roughly 10 ml of fresh peripheral blood by Ficoll-Paque density gradient centrifugation. Trizol reagent was used to extract the total RNA, and its quality was then checked on an Agilent 2100 Bioanalyzer.

Recombination linked TRBV27 to TRBJ1-2, and 10 junctional nucleotides match TRBD1. Sequencing used peripheral blood. The sequence was collected from an adult man with Graves' ophthalmopathy. CDR3 loop: CAAHSTILRQGAYYGYTF. The DNA reads TGTGCCGCCCATTCGACCATCCTACGACAGGGGGCCTACTATGGCTACACCTTC.